Shown below are 13 T cell receptor beta chains from a single sample sequenced in a study of cytomegalovirus exposure and HLA in healthy donors. 13 Jbeta primers and 60 Vbeta primers were used for the PCR. Produced via immunoSEQ multiplex PCR; TCRdb's table is partial and in-frame only. The repertoire holds 85,000 to 130,000 clones, with roughly 82% as singletons. Sequencing used PBMCs. These receptors originate from a woman aged 50 to 65 in good health and CMV-seropositive.

This sequence joins TRBV2 and TRBJ2-7; D gene uncertain. The CDR3 has 12 residues. V was pared by 4 bases and J by 4 bases, with 8 bases between. Germline V gene lookup returns CDR1 SNHLY and CDR2 FYNNEI. The CDR3 sequence is CASSATPYEQYF. As DNA, the CDR3 is TGTGCCAGCAGTGCGACACCATACGAGCAGTACTTC.

The chain links TRBV18 to TRBJ1-1; D remains ambiguous. This CDR3 contains 13 residues. Trimming pared 3 bases from V and 9 bases from J, leaving 14 bases between. Germline V gene data show CDR1 as KGHSH and CDR2 as LQKENI. The CDR3 DNA reads TGTGCCAGCTCACCCAGCGGGGTCGGGAAAGCTTTCTTT. Translated: CASSPSGVGKAFF.

V gene TRBV19 combines with J gene TRBJ1-2, with D perhaps matching TRBD1 (6 bases). This CDR3 has 14 amino acids. V shed 10 bases and J shed 0 bases, with 15 bases lying between them. Per germline, CDR1 LNHDA and CDR2 SQIVND (reference sequence). This CDR3 reads CATSQGFANYGYTF. CDR3 DNA sequence: TGTGCCACTAGCCAGGGGTTTGCTAACTATGGCTACACCTTC.

This chain joins TRBV25-1 and TRBJ1-1; the D is unclear. The V gene's germline CDR1 is MGHDK and CDR2 SYGVNS. V was clipped by 5 bases and J by 1 base, with 5 bases between them. CDR3 length: 12 amino acids. The DNA for the CDR3 is TGTGCCAGCAGTATGCGGAACACTGAAGCTTTCTTT. Its translation is CASSMRNTEAFF.

A few counts support this clone. This sequence joins TRBV19 and TRBJ2-4; TRBD1 matches 7 bases. The CDR3 runs 16 residues. The ends lost 4 bases at V and 0 bases at J; junction bases unmatched: 6. The germline V gene has CDR1 LNHDA and CDR2 SQIVND (reference sequence). CDR3 region: CASSTGDRLAKNIQYF. CDR3 nucleotides: TGTGCCAGTAGTACCGGGGACAGACTAGCCAAAAACATTCAGTACTTC.

CDR3 sequence reads: CASGSLGGPTDTQYF. The CDR3 DNA is TGTGCCAGCGGTTCGTTGGGGGGGCCGACAGATACGCAGTATTTT. J is TRBJ2-3 and V is TRBV5-6; perhaps TRBD2 as D (7 bases). The CDR3 loop spans 15 amino acids. The germline gives CDR1 SGHDT, CDR2 YYEEEE. Between the trimmed V and J ends, which lost 7 bases and 3 bases, there was a span of 18 bases.

V is TRBV28 and J is TRBJ2-5; TRBD2 agrees at 8 bases. TRBJ2-7 matches the DNA end more closely, so the J call is doubtful. Germline V CDR1 and CDR2: MDHEN, SYDVKM. The CDR3 has 16 residues. The CDR3 loop is CASSATGGLPTYEQYF. CDR3 bases: TGTGCCAGCAGCGCCACGGGGGGGCTCCCTACCTACGAGCAGTACTTC.

This chain joins TRBV9 and TRBJ2-5, with D maybe TRBD1 (6 bases). V lost 0 bases to trimming and J lost 7 bases, with 25 bases between them. The CDR3 has 18 amino acids. From germline, CDR1 is SGDLS and CDR2 YYNGEE. The CDR3 nucleotides read TGTGCCAGCAGCGTAGCTACTGGGGGCAGGGCCATCCTCGGGACCCAGTACTTC. It codes for CASSVATGGRAILGTQYF.

This chain joins TRBV7-9 and TRBJ1-4; tentative D call: TRBD1 (6 bases). Germline V lookup: CDR1 SEHNR, CDR2 FQNEAQ (reference sequence). V gave up 5 bases and J gave up 1 base, with 11 bases separating them. This CDR3 has 15 residues. CDR3 region: CASSTGGRTNEKLFF. The DNA for the CDR3 is TGTGCCAGCAGCACCGGGGGGCGAACTAATGAAAAACTGTTTTTT.

The chain recombines TRBV9 with TRBJ2-2; D unresolved. Germline CDR1 SGDLS, CDR2 YYNGEE. Trimming cost V 0 bases and J 7 bases, with 7 bases left between them. This CDR3 comprises 13 residues. The DNA for the CDR3 is TGTGCCAGCAGCGTAGTGTTAGACGGGGAGCTGTTTTTT. Its protein product is CASSVVLDGELFF.

This clone was picked up a small number of times. The chain uses TRBV27 and TRBJ2-5; 8 bases are a match to TRBD2. The junction had 12 bases not matched to a gene; V was cut back by 2 bases and J by 1 base. This CDR3 spans 18 amino acids. The V gene's germline CDR1 is MNHEY and CDR2 SMNVEV (reference sequence). CDR3 in amino acids: CASSLIAHSGGAQETQYF. The CDR3 DNA is TGTGCCAGCAGTTTAATAGCCCACAGCGGGGGCGCCCAAGAGACCCAGTACTTC.

The chain couples TRBV28 to TRBJ1-1; 10 bases match TRBD1. CDR1 is MDHEN and CDR2 is SYDVKM in the germline V gene. This CDR3 comprises 14 residues. V trimming: 1 base; J trimming: 6 bases; junction bases outside the gene matches: 2. The CDR3 reads CASSLFGQGAEAFF. The CDR3 nucleotides read TGTGCCAGCAGTTTATTTGGACAGGGGGCTGAAGCTTTCTTT.

The chain recombines TRBV6-5 with TRBJ2-2, with TRBD1 matching over 9 bases. Germline lookup yields CDR1 MNHEY and CDR2 SVGAGI. The V segment lost 2 bases and the J segment 4 bases; nucleotides outside the gene matches: 5. The CDR3 sequence is 16 residues long. CDR3 nucleotide sequence: TGTGCCAGCAGTTACCAGGGGACAGGGATCACCGGGGAGCTGTTTTTT. The encoded protein is CASSYQGTGITGELFF.